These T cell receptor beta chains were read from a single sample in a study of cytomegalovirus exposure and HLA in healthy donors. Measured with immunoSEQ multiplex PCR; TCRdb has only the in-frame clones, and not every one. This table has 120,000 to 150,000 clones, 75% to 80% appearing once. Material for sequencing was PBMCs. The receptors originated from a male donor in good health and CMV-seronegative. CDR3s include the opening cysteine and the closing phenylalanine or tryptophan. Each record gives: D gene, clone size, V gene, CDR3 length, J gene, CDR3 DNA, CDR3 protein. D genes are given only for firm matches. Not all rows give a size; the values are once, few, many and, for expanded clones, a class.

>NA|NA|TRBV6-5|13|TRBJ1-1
TGTGCCAGCAGTTCAGGTTTGAACACTGAAGCTTTCTTT
CASSSGLNTEAFF
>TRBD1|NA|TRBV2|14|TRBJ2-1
TGTGCCAGCAACGGGGACAGGGCGTACAATGAGCAGTTCTTC
CASNGDRAYNEQFF
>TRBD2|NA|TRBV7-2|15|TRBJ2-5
TGTGCCAGCAGCTTAGGACTAGCGGGGGGAGAGACCCAGTACTTC
CASSLGLAGGETQYF
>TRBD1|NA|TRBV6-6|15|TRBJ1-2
TGTGCCAGCAGTTACTCGGAGGGGGCCCACTATGGCTACACCTTC
CASSYSEGAHYGYTF
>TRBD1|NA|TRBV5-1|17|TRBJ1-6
TGCGCCAGCAGCCCGGGACAGGGGACCTCCTATAATTCACCCCTCCACTTT
CASSPGQGTSYNSPLHF
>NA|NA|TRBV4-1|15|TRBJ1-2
TGCGCCAGCAGCCAAGGGGGGGAGGGGGTGCGGGGCTACACCTTC
CASSQGGEGVRGYTF
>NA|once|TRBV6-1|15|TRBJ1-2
TGTGCCAGCAGCCCCCCTTTCACAGATATACAAGGCTACACCTTC
CASSPPFTDIQGYTF
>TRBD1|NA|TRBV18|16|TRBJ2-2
TGTGCCAGCTCACCATCACGGGACAGGGTGACCGGGGAGCTGTTTTTT
CASSPSRDRVTGELFF
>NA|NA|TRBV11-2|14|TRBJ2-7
TGTGCCAGCAGCTCGACTAGTCATTCCTACGAGCAGTACTTC
CASSSTSHSYEQYF
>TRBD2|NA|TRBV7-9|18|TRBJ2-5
TGTTCCAGCAGCCGAAGGGGACTAGAAGGAGGAATGAGGGAGACCCAGTACTTC
CSSSRRGLEGGMRETQYF
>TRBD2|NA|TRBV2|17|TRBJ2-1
TGTGCCAGCAGTGAAAGCGGGGGACTAGGGGCCTACAATGAGCAGTTCTTC
CASSESGGLGAYNEQFF
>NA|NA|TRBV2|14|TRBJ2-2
TGTGCCAGCAGTGAAGCCCGGGGGATCGGGGAGCTGTTTTTT
CASSEARGIGELFF
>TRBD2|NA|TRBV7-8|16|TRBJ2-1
TGTGCCAGCAGCTTAGCCACAGCGGGAGCCTACAATGAGCAGTTCTTC
CASSLATAGAYNEQFF
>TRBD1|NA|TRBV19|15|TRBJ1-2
TGTGCCAGTAGAGACGGACAGGGGGTATGGAATGGCTACACCTTC
CASRDGQGVWNGYTF
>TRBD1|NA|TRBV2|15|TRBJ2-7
TGTGCCAGCATCCAGACAGGGATTAAAGCCTACGAGCAGTACTTC
CASIQTGIKAYEQYF
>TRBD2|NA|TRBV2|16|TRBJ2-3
TGTGCCAGCAGCGAGGGGACTAGCGGGGTAACAGATACGCAGTATTTT
CASSEGTSGVTDTQYF
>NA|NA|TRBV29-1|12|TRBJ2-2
TGCAGCGTTGGGCCCAATGGCGGGGAGCTGTTTTTT
CSVGPNGGELFF
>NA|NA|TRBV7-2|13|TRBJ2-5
TGTGCCAGCAGCTCACAGGTAGAAGAGACCCAGTACTTC
CASSSQVEETQYF
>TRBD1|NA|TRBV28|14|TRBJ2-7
TGTGCCAGCAGCACCGGGACAGGGGGTTACGAGCAGTACTTC
CASSTGTGGYEQYF
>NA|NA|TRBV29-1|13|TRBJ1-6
TGCAGCGTTGCGACACTTAATAATTCACCCCTCCACTTT
CSVATLNNSPLHF
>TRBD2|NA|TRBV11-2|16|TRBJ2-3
TGTGCCAGCAGCTTTGGGACTAGCGGGAGCACAGATACGCAGTATTTT
CASSFGTSGSTDTQYF
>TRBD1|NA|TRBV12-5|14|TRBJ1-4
TGTGCTAGTGGGAAGGGGGCGCGCGATGAAAAACTGTTTTTT
CASGKGARDEKLFF
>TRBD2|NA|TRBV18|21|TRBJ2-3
TGTGCCAGCTCACTGCGAGCATATCCTAGCGGGAAACCCACTAGCACAGATACGCAGTATTTT
CASSLRAYPSGKPTSTDTQYF
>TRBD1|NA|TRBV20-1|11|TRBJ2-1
TGCAGTGCACAGGGGATGGCTGAGCAGTTCTTC
CSAQGMAEQFF
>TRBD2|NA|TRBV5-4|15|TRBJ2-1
TGTGCCAGCAGCTCGGTCCCGGGACTAGCGAATGAGCAGTTCTTC
CASSSVPGLANEQFF
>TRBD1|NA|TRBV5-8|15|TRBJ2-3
TGTGCCAGCAGCCGAGGACAGGCGGGCACAGATACGCAGTATTTT
CASSRGQAGTDTQYF
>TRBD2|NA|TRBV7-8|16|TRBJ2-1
TGTGCCAGCAGCCCAAGACTAGCGGGGATCTACAATGAGCAGTTCTTC
CASSPRLAGIYNEQFF
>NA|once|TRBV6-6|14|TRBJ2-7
TGTGCCAGCAAAGGTGGAGGGAGCTCCTACGAGCAGTACTTC
CASKGGGSSYEQYF
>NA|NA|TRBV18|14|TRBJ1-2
TGTGCCAGCTCACCACCGGAACAGCCCTATGGCTACACCTTC
CASSPPEQPYGYTF
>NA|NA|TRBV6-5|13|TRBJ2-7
TGTGCCAGCACCCCTGGAACAGATGCAATTCAGTACTTC
CASTPGTDAIQYF
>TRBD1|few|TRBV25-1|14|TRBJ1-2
TGTGCCAGCCGGACGGGGCAGGGGGCTTATGGCTACACCTTC
CASRTGQGAYGYTF
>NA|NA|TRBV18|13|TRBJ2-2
TGTGCCAGCTCACCACCGGGAGTCGGGGAGCTGTTTTTT
CASSPPGVGELFF
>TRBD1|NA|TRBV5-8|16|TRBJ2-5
TGTGCCAGCAGATCCCCCGGGACAGTGTACCAAGAGACCCAGTACTTC
CASRSPGTVYQETQYF
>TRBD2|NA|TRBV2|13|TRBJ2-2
TGTGCCAGCACAGTGCGGGAGACCGGGGAGCTGTTTTTT
CASTVRETGELFF
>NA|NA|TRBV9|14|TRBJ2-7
TGTGCCAGCAGCCCAGGGGGGACTTCCTACGAGCAGTACTTC
CASSPGGTSYEQYF
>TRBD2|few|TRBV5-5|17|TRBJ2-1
TGTGCCAGCAGCTTGGGGACTAGCGGGAGGGCCCTCAATGAGCAGTTCTTC
CASSLGTSGRALNEQFF
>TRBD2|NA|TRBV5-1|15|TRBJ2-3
TGCGCCAGCAGCCGATCCGGGGGGGAAACAGATACGCAGTATTTT
CASSRSGGETDTQYF
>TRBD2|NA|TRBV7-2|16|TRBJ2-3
TGTGCCAGCAGCTCCGGGACTAGCGGCCCCACAGATACGCAGTATTTT
CASSSGTSGPTDTQYF
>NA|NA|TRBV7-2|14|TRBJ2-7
TGTGCCAGCAGCCTGTCGCGGAGCTCCTACGAGCAGTACTTC
CASSLSRSSYEQYF
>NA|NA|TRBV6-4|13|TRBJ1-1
TGTGCCAGCCGGTACGAACAGGGATCTGAAGCTTTCTTT
CASRYEQGSEAFF
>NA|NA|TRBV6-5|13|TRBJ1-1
TGTGCCAGCAGTGTCAGGCTGAACACTGAAGCTTTCTTT
CASSVRLNTEAFF
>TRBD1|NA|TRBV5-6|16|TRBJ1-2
TGTGCCAGCAGCTTATACGGGACAGGGATGGACTATGGCTACACCTTC
CASSLYGTGMDYGYTF
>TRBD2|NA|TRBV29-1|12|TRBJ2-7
TGCAGCGTGGGGACTACCCCGTCCGAGCAGTACTTC
CSVGTTPSEQYF
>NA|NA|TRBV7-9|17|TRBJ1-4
TGTGCCAGCAGCCAACGACTGGCTTCAGAAGCGAATGAAAAACTGTTTTTT
CASSQRLASEANEKLFF
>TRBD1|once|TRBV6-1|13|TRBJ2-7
TGTGCCAGCAGTGAGCAACTTCGGGACAGGTCTTACTTC
CASSEQLRDRSYF
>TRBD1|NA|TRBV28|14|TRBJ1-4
TGTGCCAGTCTCTCAGGGGGCGGTGGGGAAAAACTGTTTTTT
CASLSGGGGEKLFF
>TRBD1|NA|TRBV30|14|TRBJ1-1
TGTGCCTGGAGTCTGGGACAGGGGTTCACTGAAGCTTTCTTT
CAWSLGQGFTEAFF
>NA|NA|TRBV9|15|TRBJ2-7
TGTGCCAGCAGCGTAGGACAAGCGGCCAGCTACGAGCAGTACTTC
CASSVGQAASYEQYF
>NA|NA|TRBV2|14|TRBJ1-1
TGTGCCAGCATTCAACAGGGTTCTCGGACTGAAGCTTTCTTT
CASIQQGSRTEAFF
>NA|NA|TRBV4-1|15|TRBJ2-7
TGCGCCAGCAGCCAAGTACGAACGTCGGCCTACGAGCAGTACTTC
CASSQVRTSAYEQYF
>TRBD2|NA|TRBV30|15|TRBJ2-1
TGTGCCTGTCCGGGACTAGGGAGCTCCTACAATGAGCAGTTCTTC
CACPGLGSSYNEQFF
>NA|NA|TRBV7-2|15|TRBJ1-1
TGTGCCAGCAGCTTGTTTTCCCCCATGAACACTGAAGCTTTCTTT
CASSLFSPMNTEAFF
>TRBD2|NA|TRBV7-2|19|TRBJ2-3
TGTGCCAGCAGCTTATTTGGGTCTTTAGCGGGGGGGCCCCCAGATACGCAGTATTTT
CASSLFGSLAGGPPDTQYF